This T cell receptor beta chain is from a study of shared clonotypes between healthy human individuals. Study findings and constraints: All-four-donor shared clonotypes had higher generation probabilities than non-shared clonotypes did. Clonotype sharing across four donors was observed for around 4.8% of naive CD4 clonotypes.

Only in-frame clones appear in the TCRdb table, and some are missing; sequencing was by immunoSEQ multiplex PCR. The data show approximately 2.5 million clones, with more than 80% seen just once and around 0.14% held by the top ten. Note on this clone: Its antigen is unidentified.

This receptor was taken from a man in his late teens or twenties in good health. Material for sequencing was naive CD4+ T cells sorted from blood. Subset: CD45RA+ positively selected.

CDR3 region: CASSYERVLETQYF. The CDR3 DNA is TGTGCCAGCAGTTATGAAAGGGTATTGGAGACCCAGTACTTC. The chain carries TRBV28 and TRBJ2-5, with unresolved D. Germline V lookup: CDR1 MDHEN, CDR2 SYDVKM. CDR3 length: 14 amino acids. V was trimmed by 4 bases and J by 5 bases, leaving 14 bases between them.